This paragraph reports one TCR beta chain. Its antigen is as yet unknown. The source of the sample is a study of a mutant IDH1 vaccine in newly diagnosed glioma. Overall study context: The therapy given earlier, which was standard therapy, consisted of radiotherapy, temozolomide, or both, and most of the patients received both.

The time point was: week 35, safety follow-up. Doses of 300 ug of mutant IDH1 20-mer peptide were given with topical imiquimod. TCRdb's copy holds only in-frame clones and misses some; the assay was immunoSEQ multiplex PCR. The table includes about 65,000 clones, more than 80% detected once. Germline V gene sequence: CDR1 LNHNV, CDR2 YYDKDF (reference sequence). This CDR3 contains 16 residues. Trimming left V 0 bases short and J 5 bases short, with 14 bases between. This sample comprised PBMCs, obtained from a glioma patient whose treatment included an IDH1 peptide vaccine. The chain recombines TRBV15 with TRBJ2-4; D unclear. This sequence originates from a man aged 35-49 years with glioma. CDR3 DNA: TGTGCCACCAGCAGAGATCGTGTGGGAAAACAAAACATTCAGTACTTC. Translated: CATSRDRVGKQNIQYF. Variable domain in full (rest from reference TRBV15 and TRBJ2-4): DAMVIQNPRYQVTQFGKPVTLSCSQTLNHNVMYWYQQKSSQAPKLLFHYYDKDFNNEADTPDNFQSRRPNTSFCFLDIRSPGLGDTAMYLCATSRDRVGKQNIQYFGAGTRLSVL.